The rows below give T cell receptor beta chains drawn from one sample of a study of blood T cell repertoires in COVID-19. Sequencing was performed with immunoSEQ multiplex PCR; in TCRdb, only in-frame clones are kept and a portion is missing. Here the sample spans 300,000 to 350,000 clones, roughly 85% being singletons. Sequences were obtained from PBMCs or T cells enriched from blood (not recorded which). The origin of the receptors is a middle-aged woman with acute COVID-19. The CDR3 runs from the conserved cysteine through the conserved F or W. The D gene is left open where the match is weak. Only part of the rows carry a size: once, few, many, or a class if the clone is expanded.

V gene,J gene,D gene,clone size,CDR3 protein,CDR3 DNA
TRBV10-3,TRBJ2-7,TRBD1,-,CATETGGGEQYF,TGTGCCACCGAAACAGGGGGCGGCGAGCAGTACTTC
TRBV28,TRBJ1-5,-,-,CASSLGRAQPQHF,TGTGCCAGCAGTTTGGGCAGGGCTCAGCCCCAGCATTTT
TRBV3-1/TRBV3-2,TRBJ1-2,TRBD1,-,CASSPTGPRTNYGYTF,TGTGCCAGCAGCCCGACAGGGCCCCGGACTAACTATGGCTACACCTTC
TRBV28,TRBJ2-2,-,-,CASYRSPLAGELFF,TGTGCCAGCTACAGATCGCCCCTCGCCGGGGAGCTGTTTTTT
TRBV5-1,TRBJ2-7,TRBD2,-,CASSSRERGEQYF,TGCGCCAGCAGCTCCCGGGAGCGGGGGGAGCAGTACTTC
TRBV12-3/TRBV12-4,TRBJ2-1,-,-,CASSPGQNEQFF,TGTGCCAGCAGTCCCGGACAAAATGAGCAGTTCTTC
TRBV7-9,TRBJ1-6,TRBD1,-,CASSLLRGWDRDSPLHF,TGTGCCAGCAGCTTATTGAGGGGTTGGGACAGGGATTCACCCCTCCACTTT
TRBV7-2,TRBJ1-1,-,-,CASSLARTATEAFF,TGTGCCAGCAGCTTAGCGAGGACAGCCACTGAAGCTTTCTTT
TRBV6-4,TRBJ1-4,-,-,CASTKRANEKLFF,TGTGCCAGCACAAAGAGGGCTAATGAAAAACTGTTTTTT
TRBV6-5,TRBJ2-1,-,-,CASSNRLFSYNEQFF,TGTGCCAGCAGTAATCGACTCTTCTCCTACAATGAGCAGTTCTTC
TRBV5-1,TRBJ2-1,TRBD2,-,CASSSFGGRASYEQFF,TGCGCCAGCAGCTCCTTTGGCGGGAGGGCCTCTTATGAGCAGTTCTTC
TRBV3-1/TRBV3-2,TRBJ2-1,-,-,CASSQEAPPYNEQFF,TGTGCCAGCAGCCAAGAAGCCCCTCCCTACAATGAGCAGTTCTTC
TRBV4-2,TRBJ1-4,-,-,CASSSNSPSWEGLFF,TGTGCCAGCAGCTCCAACTCGCCCTCATGGGAGGGACTGTTTTTT
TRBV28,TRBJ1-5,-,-,CASSPQGHQPQHF,TGTGCCAGCAGCCCACAGGGCCATCAGCCCCAGCATTTT
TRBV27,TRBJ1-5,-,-,CASSWEQGQPQHF,TGTGCCAGCAGTTGGGAACAGGGTCAGCCCCAGCATTTT
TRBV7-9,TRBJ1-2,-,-,CASSLAREWGNYGYTF,TGTGCCAGCAGCTTAGCGCGGGAATGGGGTAACTATGGCTACACCTTC
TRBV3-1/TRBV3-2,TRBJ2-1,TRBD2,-,CASSQSGGAGEQFF,TGTGCCAGCAGCCAGAGCGGGGGGGCCGGTGAGCAGTTCTTC
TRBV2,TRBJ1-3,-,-,CASRTTYGATYGNTIYF,TGTGCCAGCAGGACGACATATGGGGCGACATACGGAAACACCATATATTTT
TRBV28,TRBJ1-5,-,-,CASSLVFGGGDGSNQPQHF,TGTGCCAGCAGTTTAGTCTTTGGGGGGGGCGATGGGAGCAATCAGCCCCAGCATTTT
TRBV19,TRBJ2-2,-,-,CASSIQGQGGELFF,TGTGCCAGTAGTATTCAGGGGCAGGGCGGGGAGCTGTTTTTT
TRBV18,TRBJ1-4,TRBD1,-,CASSPTGQGAEKLFF,TGTGCCAGCTCACCCACGGGACAGGGGGCTGAAAAACTGTTTTTT
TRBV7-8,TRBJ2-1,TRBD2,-,CASSRDLAGYSYNEQFF,TGTGCCAGCAGCCGAGACCTAGCGGGGTACTCCTACAATGAGCAGTTCTTC
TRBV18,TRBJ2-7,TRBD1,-,CASSPSGQSYEQYF,TGTGCCAGCTCACCATCGGGACAGTCCTACGAGCAGTACTTC
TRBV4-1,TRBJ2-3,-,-,CASSQDRRWAQYF,TGCGCCAGCAGCCAAGATCGGAGGTGGGCGCAGTATTTT
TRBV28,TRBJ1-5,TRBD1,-,CASSSLSGTGGFQPQHF,TGTGCCAGCAGTTCATTATCCGGGACAGGGGGCTTTCAGCCCCAGCATTTT
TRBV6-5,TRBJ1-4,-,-,CASMGGVVEKLFF,TGTGCCAGCATGGGGGGGGTAGTCGAAAAACTGTTTTTT
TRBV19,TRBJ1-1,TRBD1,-,CASSRGQGLVNTEAFF,TGTGCCAGCTCCCGGGGACAGGGTTTGGTGAACACTGAAGCTTTCTTT
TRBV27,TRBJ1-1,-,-,CASSLSGEGNTEAFF,TGTGCCAGCAGTTTATCAGGGGAAGGGAACACTGAAGCTTTCTTT
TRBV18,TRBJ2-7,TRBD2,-,CASSPILLAAAINAYEQYF,TGTGCCAGCTCACCAATTCTACTAGCGGCAGCCATCAACGCCTACGAGCAGTACTTC
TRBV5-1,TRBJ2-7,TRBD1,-,CASSIVTGGDEQYF,TGCGCCAGCAGCATTGTGACAGGGGGGGACGAGCAGTACTTC
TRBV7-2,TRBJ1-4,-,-,CASSSRGKNEKLFF,TGTGCCAGCAGCTCAAGGGGAAAGAATGAAAAACTGTTTTTT
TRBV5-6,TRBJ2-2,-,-,CASSSSLASKNTGELFF,TGTGCCAGCAGCTCCTCTCTAGCTTCGAAGAACACCGGGGAGCTGTTTTTT
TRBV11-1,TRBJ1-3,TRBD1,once,CASSRDSGNTIYF,TGTGCCAGCAGCCGGGACAGTGGAAACACCATATATTTT
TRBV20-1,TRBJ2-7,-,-,CSASFWGVRTSLYEQYF,TGCAGTGCTAGTTTTTGGGGGGTCCGTACTAGCTTGTACGAGCAGTACTTC
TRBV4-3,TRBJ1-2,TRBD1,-,CASSLGTGGSNYGYTF,TGCGCCAGCAGCCTGGGGACAGGGGGTAGTAACTATGGCTACACCTTC
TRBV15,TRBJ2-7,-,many,CATSEPSATSYEQYF,TGTGCCACCAGCGAACCTAGCGCAACCTCGTACGAGCAGTACTTC
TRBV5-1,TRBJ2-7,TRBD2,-,CASSPSGGGVFNEQYF,TGCGCCAGCAGCCCAAGTGGCGGGGGGGTATTTAACGAGCAGTACTTC
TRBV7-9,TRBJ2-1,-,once,CASSLGLSSYNEQFF,TGTGCCAGCAGCTTGGGCTTGAGCTCCTACAATGAGCAGTTCTTC
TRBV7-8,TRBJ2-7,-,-,CASSLVSGEYEQYF,TGTGCCAGCAGCTTAGTGAGTGGAGAATACGAGCAGTACTTC
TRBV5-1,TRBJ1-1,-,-,CASSLAAGPARGSTEAFF,TGCGCCAGCAGCTTGGCTGCGGGCCCGGCCAGAGGGAGCACTGAAGCTTTCTTT
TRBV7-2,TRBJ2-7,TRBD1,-,CASSLPGQTYEQYF,TGTGCCAGCAGCTTACCGGGACAGACCTACGAGCAGTACTTC
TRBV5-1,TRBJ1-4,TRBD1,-,CASSSGTGDLRDNEKLFF,TGCGCCAGCAGCTCCGGGACAGGGGATTTGCGGGATAATGAAAAACTGTTTTTT